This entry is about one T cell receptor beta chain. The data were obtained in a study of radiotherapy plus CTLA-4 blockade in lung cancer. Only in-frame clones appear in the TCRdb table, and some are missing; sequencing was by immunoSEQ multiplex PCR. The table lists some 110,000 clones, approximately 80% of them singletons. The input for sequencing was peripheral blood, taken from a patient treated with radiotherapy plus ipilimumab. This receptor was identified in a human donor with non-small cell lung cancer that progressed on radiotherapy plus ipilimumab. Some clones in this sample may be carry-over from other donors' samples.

In DNA form, the CDR3 reads TGTGCCAGCAGTGAATATAGTGGCAGGGATACCTATGGCTACACCTTC. Amino acid sequence: CASSEYSGRDTYGYTF. V and J are TRBV25-1 and TRBJ1-2, with TRBD1 as a possible D gene (5 bases). The ends were cut back, 0 bases at V and 4 bases at J, with 15 bases in the middle. Germline loops: CDR1 MGHDK, CDR2 SYGVNS. The length of the CDR3 is 16 residues.